The rows below give T cell receptor beta chains drawn from one sample of a study of blood T cells in healthy people across ages. TCRdb passed the 5' RACE reads through MiXCR, listing each CDR3 protein once. This repertoire shows about 1.8 million distinct CDR3 sequences, about 49% found once; its top ten account for around 2.1%. Sample: blood. The receptors come from a woman between 40 and 55 years old in good health. Both conserved end residues are part of each CDR3. The D gene is left open where the match is weak. Not every row has a clone size; where given, it reads once, few, many or a size class.

TRBJ2-1,.,TRBV4-3,TRBD2,CASSQELPGLAVNEQFF,TGCGCCAGCAGCCAAGAACTACCGGGACTAGCTGTCAATGAGCAGTTCTTC
TRBJ2-7,.,TRBV27,.,CASSLGAECEQYF,TGTGCCAGCAGTTTAGGGGCAGAATGCGAGCAGTACTTC
TRBJ2-3,many,TRBV27,.,CASSLQAQVSTDTQYF,TGTGCCAGCAGTTTACAGGCCCAAGTAAGCACAGATACGCAGTATTTT
TRBJ1-1,.,TRBV5-6,.,CASSLRRTEAFF,TGTGCCAGCAGCTTGAGACGGACCGAAGCTTTCTTT
TRBJ2-7,.,TRBV11-2,.,CASTPGPPYEQYF,TGTGCCAGCACTCCGGGGCCACCATACGAGCAGTACTTC
TRBJ2-7,.,TRBV20-1,.,CSASPRGGMSSYNEQYF,TGCAGTGCTAGCCCACGAGGAGGGATGAGCTCCTACAATGAGCAGTACTTC
TRBJ2-1,.,TRBV11-2,TRBD1,CASSTGQGVYNEQFF,TGTGCCAGCAGCACGGGACAGGGGGTCTACAATGAGCAGTTCTTC
TRBJ2-4,few,TRBV20-1,.,CSAKRTVGGNIQYF,TGCAGTGCGAAGAGGACCGTTGGCGGAAACATTCAGTACTTC
TRBJ2-7,.,TRBV6-5,.,CASSSLTGRDGHYEQYF,TGTGCCAGCAGTTCCCTAACGGGTAGGGATGGACACTACGAGCAGTACTTC
TRBJ1-2,few,TRBV5-5,.,CASNGGLRGYTF,TGTGCCAGCAACGGGGGGTTAAGGGGCTACACCTTC
TRBJ2-3,few,TRBV7-6,.,CASSLRGGTGADTQYF,TGTGCCAGCAGCTTAAGGGGGGGTACAGGCGCAGATACGCAGTATTTT
TRBJ2-1,.,TRBV5-5,TRBD1,CASSLFGQGAEEQFF,TGTGCCAGCAGCTTGTTCGGACAGGGGGCGGAAGAGCAGTTCTTC
TRBJ2-5,few,TRBV21-1,.,CASSKAHPGTAKETQYF,TGTGCCAGCAGCAAAGCCCACCCTGGGACAGCGAAAGAGACCCAGTACTTC
TRBJ2-1,.,TRBV5-1,.,CASSWGRSSYNEQFF,TGCGCCAGCAGCTGGGGGCGAAGCTCCTACAATGAGCAGTTCTTC
TRBJ2-3,.,TRBV2,TRBD2,CASRLTSGGERDTQYF,TGTGCCAGCAGGCTGACTAGCGGGGGGGAGAGAGATACGCAGTATTTT
TRBJ1-2,few,TRBV10-3,.,CAISEQEASVYGYTF,TGTGCCATCAGTGAGCAGGAGGCCAGTGTCTATGGCTACACCTTC
TRBJ2-1,.,TRBV20-1,TRBD1,CSARLTGGSNEQFF,TGCAGTGCTCGTCTAACAGGGGGGTCGAATGAGCAGTTCTTC
TRBJ2-7,few,TRBV20-1,TRBD1,CSARINTGGMYEQYF,TGCAGTGCTAGAATCAATACAGGGGGAATGTACGAGCAGTACTTC
TRBJ2-3,.,TRBV6-1,.,CASSPLSPQSWADTQYF,TGTGCCAGCAGCCCGTTATCCCCACAGTCGTGGGCAGATACGCAGTATTTT
TRBJ2-5,few,TRBV7-8,.,CASTPMALGETQYF,TGTGCCAGCACCCCAATGGCCCTAGGCGAGACCCAGTACTTC
TRBJ1-5,once,TRBV20-1,.,CSARDPRGRGQPQHF,TGCAGTGCTAGAGATCCGCGGGGGCGCGGTCAGCCCCAGCATTTT
TRBJ2-5,few,TRBV20-1,TRBD2,CSAKSGVRERGQETQYF,TGCAGTGCTAAGTCGGGGGTCCGGGAGCGGGGCCAAGAGACCCAGTACTTC
TRBJ2-3,.,TRBV2,TRBD1,CASKRQGGTDTQYF,TGTGCCAGCAAGCGACAGGGGGGCACAGATACGCAGTATTTT
TRBJ2-5,.,TRBV7-9,.,CASSLAADVTQYF,TGTGCCAGCAGCTTAGCCGCGGACGTGACCCAGTACTTC
TRBJ2-6,.,TRBV7-2,.,CASRFTTGNSGANVLTF,TGTGCCAGCAGATTTACGACTGGAAACTCTGGGGCCAACGTCCTGACTTTC
TRBJ2-7,.,TRBV5-6,.,CASSSPHEGDEQYF,TGTGCCAGCAGCTCGCCCCACGAGGGTGACGAGCAGTACTTC
TRBJ2-1,.,TRBV15,.,CATKDGGVYNEQFF,TGTGCCACCAAGGACGGGGGCGTCTACAATGAGCAGTTCTTC
TRBJ2-1,.,TRBV5-1,TRBD1,CASSLAGTGATIEQFF,TGCGCCAGCAGCTTGGCTGGGACAGGGGCCACAATCGAGCAGTTCTTC
TRBJ2-1,.,TRBV6-2/TRBV6-3,.,CASSYGGYMDYNEQFF,TGTGCCAGCAGTTACGGAGGGTATATGGACTACAATGAGCAGTTCTTC
TRBJ2-1,.,TRBV6-2/TRBV6-3,.,CASSPGGVSYNEQFF,TGTGCCAGCAGTCCGGGCGGGGTCAGTTACAATGAGCAGTTCTTC
TRBJ1-6,.,TRBV20-1,.,CSAMNDLARSRNSPLHF,TGCAGTGCCATGAACGATTTGGCCAGATCTAGGAATTCACCCCTCCACTTT
TRBJ1-1,many,TRBV27,.,CASSLGGPNTEAFF,TGTGCCAGCAGTTTAGGAGGGCCGAACACTGAAGCTTTCTTT
TRBJ2-5,.,TRBV5-1,.,CASSLAVGQLSETQYF,TGCGCCAGCAGCTTGGCCGTGGGGCAGCTATCGGAGACCCAGTACTTC
TRBJ2-1,.,TRBV7-3,.,CASSSQGGVREQFF,TGTGCCAGCAGCTCCCAAGGCGGGGTCCGGGAGCAGTTCTTC
TRBJ2-2,.,TRBV5-1,.,CASSAKPNTGELFF,TGCGCCAGCAGCGCTAAACCGAACACCGGGGAGCTGTTTTTT
TRBJ1-2,.,TRBV7-9,.,CASSSQVVHGYTF,TGTGCCAGCAGCTCACAGGTCGTGCATGGCTACACCTTC
TRBJ2-7,.,TRBV2,.,CASSIPPGLLEEKYF,TGTGCCAGCAGTATTCCCCCGGGCCTTCTGGAAGAAAAGTACTTC
TRBJ2-3,.,TRBV11-2,.,CASSLVGRSTDTQYF,TGTGCCAGCAGCTTAGTGGGAAGGAGCACAGATACGCAGTATTTT
TRBJ2-5,few,TRBV5-1,.,CASSLDRTETQYF,TGCGCCAGCAGCTTGGACAGAACGGAGACCCAGTACTTC
TRBJ2-6,.,TRBV18,.,CASSPVVASSGANVLTF,TGTGCCAGCTCACCGGTTGTAGCAAGCTCTGGGGCCAACGTCCTGACTTTC
TRBJ2-1,.,TRBV11-2,TRBD2,CASSSPSGGRGFKGTYNEQFF,TGTGCCAGCAGCTCCCCAAGCGGGGGAAGAGGGTTTAAGGGTACCTACAATGAGCAGTTCTTC
TRBJ2-1,.,TRBV15,.,CATSSNHHQFF,TGTGCCACCAGCTCAAACCACCACCAGTTCTTC
TRBJ2-3,.,TRBV9,.,CASRGISSTDTQYF,TGTGCCAGCCGCGGGATTTCTAGCACAGATACGCAGTATTTT
TRBJ1-4,.,TRBV6-6,.,CASSYLRGSTNEKLFF,TGTGCCAGCAGTTACCTCCGGGGATCAACTAATGAAAAACTGTTTTTT
TRBJ2-7,few,TRBV27,.,CASSPRFQKIYEQYF,TGTGCCAGCAGTCCGAGGTTCCAAAAAATCTACGAGCAGTACTTC
TRBJ2-3,.,TRBV24-1,TRBD1,CATRGQGTDTQYF,TGTGCCACCAGAGGACAGGGGACAGATACGCAGTATTTT
TRBJ1-5,.,TRBV20-1,TRBD1,CSASGTGFNQPQHF,TGCAGTGCTAGCGGGACAGGGTTCAATCAGCCCCAGCATTTT
TRBJ2-5,.,TRBV7-2,.,CASSTRGRTNVETQYF,TGTGCCAGCAGCACAAGGGGGAGGACCAATGTGGAGACCCAGTACTTC
TRBJ2-5,.,TRBV5-1,.,CASSLSISGDWETQYF,TGCGCCAGCAGCTTGAGTATTTCGGGGGACTGGGAGACCCAGTACTTC
TRBJ2-7,.,TRBV6-2/TRBV6-3,.,CASSYSDYEQYF,TGTGCCAGCAGTTACTCTGACTACGAGCAGTACTTC
TRBJ2-1,once,TRBV28,.,CASSFPRGSYNEQFF,TGTGCCAGCAGTTTCCCGCGAGGCTCCTACAATGAGCAGTTCTTC
TRBJ1-4,few,TRBV3-1,.,CAASRANEKLFF,TGTGCCGCCAGCAGGGCTAATGAAAAACTGTTTTTT